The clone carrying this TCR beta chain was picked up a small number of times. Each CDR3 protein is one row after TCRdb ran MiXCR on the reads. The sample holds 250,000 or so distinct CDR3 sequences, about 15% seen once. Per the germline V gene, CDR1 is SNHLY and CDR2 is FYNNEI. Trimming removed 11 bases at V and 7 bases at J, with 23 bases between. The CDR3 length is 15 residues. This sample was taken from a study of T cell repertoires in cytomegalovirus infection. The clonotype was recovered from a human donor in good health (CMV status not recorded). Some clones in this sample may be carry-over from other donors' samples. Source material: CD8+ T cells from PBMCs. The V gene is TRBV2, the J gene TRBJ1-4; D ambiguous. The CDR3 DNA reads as TGTGCCTCCAACCGTGAGTCGTGGCCCGGTGAAAAACTGTTTTTT. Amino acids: CASNRESWPGEKLFF.